This entry lists 19 T cell receptor beta chains sequenced from one sample in a study of a mutant IDH1 vaccine in newly diagnosed glioma. These receptors' targets are unknown. The sample's time point: week 5, during vaccination. Alongside topical imiquimod, each dose of vaccine comprised 300 ug of mutant IDH1 20-mer peptide. Profiling relied on immunoSEQ multiplex PCR, and the TCRdb table lists in-frame clones only, not all of them. The sample has over 35,000 clones, approximately 90% seen once. The material was PBMCs, obtained from a glioma patient whose treatment included an IDH1 peptide vaccine. All receptors come from a man aged 45-60 years with glioma.

With respect to this clone: The same CDR3 arises from other DNA sequences in this sample as well. V and J are TRBV18 and TRBJ1-1; the D gene is possibly TRBD1 (5 bases). The germline V gene has CDR1 KGHSH and CDR2 LQKENI. V lost 3 bases and J lost 1, with 9 bases in between. The CDR3 has 14 residues. CDR3: CASSPKTENTEAFF. CDR3 DNA sequence: TGTGCCAGCTCACCGAAGACAGAGAACACTGAAGCTTTCTTT.

As regards this clone: At one end, the junction sequence differs from germline, possibly due to a read error. The rearrangement links TRBV7-7 to TRBJ2-7; D gene unclear. Per the germline V gene, CDR1 is SSHAT and CDR2 is FNYEAQ (reference sequence). The CDR3 runs 17 residues. The CDR3 protein is CASSLNTEEDRSYEQYF. CDR3 coding DNA: TGTGCTAGCAGCTTAAATACCGAAGAGGACCGGTCCTACGAGCAGTACTTC. The full variable domain, in which reference TRBV7-7 and TRBJ2-7 provide the parts outside the CDR3, is GAGVSQSPRYKVTKRGQDVTLRCDPISSHATLYWYQQALGQGPEFLTYFNYEAQPDKSGLPSDRFSAERPEGSISTLTIQRTEQRDSAMYRCASSLNTEEDRSYEQYFGPGTRLTVT.

The rearrangement uses TRBV4-1 and TRBJ2-1; D gene unclear. This CDR3 has 15 residues. V was clipped by 3 bases and J by 7 bases, with 16 bases between them. The germline CDR1 and CDR2 sequences are MGHRA and YSYEKL. CDR3 sequence reads: CASSQAHRALNEQFF. The CDR3 DNA reads as TGCGCCAGCAGCCAGGCCCACCGGGCGCTGAATGAGCAGTTCTTC.

The J gene is TRBJ2-7, the V gene TRBV19; 8 nucleotides align to TRBD2. From germline, CDR1 is LNHDA and CDR2 SQIVND (reference sequence). With 4 bases clipped from V and 7 bases from J, the junction kept 12 bases outside the gene matches. The CDR3 has 15 amino acids. The CDR3 is CASSTSGRGHGEQYF. The CDR3 coding sequence is TGTGCCAGTAGTACCAGCGGGAGAGGTCATGGGGAGCAGTACTTC. Filled out from reference TRBV19 and TRBJ2-7, the complete variable domain reads DGGITQSPKYLFRKEGQNVTLSCEQNLNHDAMYWYRQDPGQGLRLIYYSQIVNDFQKGDIAEGYSVSREKKESFPLTVTSAQKNPTAFYLCASSTSGRGHGEQYFGPGTRLTVT.

The gene calls are TRBV6-5 and TRBJ1-5; D possibly corresponds to TRBD1 (5 bases). Per the germline V gene, CDR1 is MNHEY and CDR2 is SVGAGI. Trimming took off 11 bases at V and 4 bases at J, with 18 bases between the two ends. The CDR3 consists of 14 residues. The CDR3 sequence is CAGQQPGRNQPQHF. In nucleotides, the CDR3 is TGTGCCGGGCAGCAGCCGGGACGAAATCAGCCCCAGCATTTT.

V and J are TRBV5-4 and TRBJ2-5, with no clear D. From germline, CDR1 is SGHNT and CDR2 YYREEE (reference sequence). The CDR3 sequence is 11 residues long. Trimming removed 0 bases from V and 5 bases from J, with 2 bases in between. This CDR3 reads CASSLAETQYF. CDR3 DNA sequence: TGTGCCAGCAGCTTGGCCGAGACCCAGTACTTC.

This sequence joins TRBV2 and TRBJ1-2; D remains unclear. The CDR3 spans 11 residues. Germline V gene data show CDR1 as SNHLY and CDR2 as FYNNEI. The V end was cut by 5 bases, the J end by 9 bases, with 10 bases between. The CDR3 DNA follows: TGTGCCAGCAGTCAGACAAATCGCTACACCTTC. Protein: CASSQTNRYTF.

The J gene is TRBJ2-2, the V gene TRBV11-1, with 7 positions matching TRBD2. The CDR3 sequence is 15 residues long. Germline assignment: CDR1 SGHAT and CDR2 FQDESV (reference sequence). V was clipped by 5 bases and J by 6 bases; unmatched bases: 9. Written as DNA, the CDR3 is TGTGCCAGCAGCCCTCTACGGGAGGTACCCGGGGAGCTGTTTTTT. Protein sequence: CASSPLREVPGELFF.

The J gene is TRBJ2-5, the V gene TRBV14; D remains unclear. Germline CDR1 reads SGHDN; CDR2 reads FVKESK. V lost 0 bases, J lost 7 bases, and 15 bases lay in between. This CDR3 is built from 15 residues. The DNA of the CDR3 is TGTGCCAGCAGCCAAGATAAGGCCATTCCAGGGACCCAGTACTTC. Its protein is CASSQDKAIPGTQYF. The full variable domain, in which reference TRBV14 and TRBJ2-5 provide the parts outside the CDR3, is EAGVTQFPSHSVIEKGQTVTLRCDPISGHDNLYWYRRVMGKEIKFLLHFVKESKQDESGMPNNRFLAERTGGTYSTLKVQPAELEDSGVYFCASSQDKAIPGTQYFGPGTRLLVL.

This chain connects TRBV19 to TRBJ1-5; D remains ambiguous. Germline-derived CDR1 and CDR2 are LNHDA and SQIVND (reference sequence). V lost 6 bases and J 0 bases, leaving 6 bases between the germline ends. The CDR3 is 13 residues long. The CDR3 nucleotides are TGTGCCAGTAGCTTTAATAGCAATCAGCCCCAGCATTTT. Protein sequence: CASSFNSNQPQHF.

The chain links TRBV9 to TRBJ2-7; D ambiguous. CDR1 is SGDLS, CDR2 YYNGEE, per germline. The CDR3 has 13 residues. Deletions cut 1 base from V and 5 bases from J, with 10 bases between. CDR3 amino acids: CASSVSVGDEQYF. In DNA, the CDR3 is TGTGCCAGCAGCGTATCGGTCGGCGACGAGCAGTACTTC.

The V gene is TRBV30, the J gene TRBJ1-6; D not certain. This CDR3 comprises 12 residues. Deletions cut 7 bases from V and 6 bases from J, with 10 bases between. Germline CDR1 and CDR2: GTSNPN and SVGIG (reference sequence). CDR3 coding DNA: TGTGCCTCAGAACGGGGTAATTCACCCCTCCACTTT. The encoded protein is CASERGNSPLHF. The full variable domain, its missing parts supplied by reference TRBV30 and TRBJ1-6, is SQTIHQWPATLVQPVGSPLSLECTVEGTSNPNLYWYRQAAGRGLQLLFYSVGIGQISSEVPQNLSASRPQDRQFILSSKKLLLSDSGFYLCASERGNSPLHFGNGTRLTVT.

The rearrangement joins TRBV11-2 to TRBJ1-6; D unclear. From germline, CDR1 is SGHAT and CDR2 FQNNGV. The V gene lost 4 bases and the J gene lost 5 bases, with 12 bases spanning the gap. This CDR3 is 15 amino acids long. The DNA of the CDR3 is TGTGCCAGCAGCTACGTTACGGGGAATAATTCACCCCTCCACTTT. It is translated as CASSYVTGNNSPLHF.

For this clone: Sequence at one end of the junction differs from germline and may be a read error. This same CDR3 is encoded by further DNA sequences in the sample. This chain links TRBV6-5 with TRBJ2-3; 7 nucleotides match TRBD2. Germline-derived CDR1 and CDR2 are MNHEY and SVGAGI. This CDR3 has 15 amino acids. In nucleotides, the CDR3 is TGCGCCAGCACTAAAGGCGGGAGTGGGACAGATACGCAGTATTTT. It encodes CASTKGGSGTDTQYF.

The V and J genes are TRBV9 and TRBJ1-2, with D uncertain. Between the trimmed V and J ends, which lost 3 bases and 6 bases, there was a span of 9 bases. The CDR3 is made up of 12 amino acids. Looked up from germline, CDR1 is SGDLS and CDR2 is YYNGEE. The CDR3 here is CASSERSHGYTF. The CDR3 DNA is TGTGCCAGCAGCGAGAGGTCTCATGGCTACACCTTC.

The chain recombines TRBV28 with TRBJ1-5; possible D gene TRBD1, 6 bases. V lost 4 bases, J lost 4 bases, and 11 bases lay in between. The CDR3 covers 14 residues. Germline CDR1 reads MDHEN; CDR2 reads SYDVKM. As DNA, the CDR3 is TGTGCCAGCAGTTACGGAAGGGGGAATCAGCCCCAGCATTTT. Translated: CASSYGRGNQPQHF.

The chain uses TRBV30 and TRBJ1-2; D gene ambiguous. Per germline, CDR1 GTSNPN and CDR2 SVGIG (reference sequence). The CDR3 loop spans 13 amino acids. Trimming removed 3 bases from V and 2 bases from J, with 10 bases in between. CDR3 amino acids: CAWRTAGNYGYTF. The CDR3 bases are TGTGCCTGGAGGACTGCTGGGAACTATGGCTACACCTTC.

The chain links TRBV7-2 to TRBJ1-2, with D unresolved. Between the trimmed V and J ends, which lost 1 base and 8 bases, there was a span of 11 bases. This CDR3 is built from 13 residues. CDR1 SGHTA and CDR2 FQGNSA come from the germline V gene. CDR3 nucleotides: TGTGCCAGCAGCTTAGATGGGTGGCGAGGCTACACCTTC. It specifies CASSLDGWRGYTF.

This chain joins TRBV9 and TRBJ2-1, with a tentative D call TRBD1 (6 bases). The CDR3 covers 16 residues. Per the germline V gene, CDR1 is SGDLS and CDR2 is YYNGEE. V was trimmed by 2 bases and J by 4 bases, leaving 16 bases between them. As DNA, the CDR3 is TGTGCCAGCAGCGTTGGAGCGGTTAGGGGGTACAATGAGCAGTTCTTC. This translates into CASSVGAVRGYNEQFF.